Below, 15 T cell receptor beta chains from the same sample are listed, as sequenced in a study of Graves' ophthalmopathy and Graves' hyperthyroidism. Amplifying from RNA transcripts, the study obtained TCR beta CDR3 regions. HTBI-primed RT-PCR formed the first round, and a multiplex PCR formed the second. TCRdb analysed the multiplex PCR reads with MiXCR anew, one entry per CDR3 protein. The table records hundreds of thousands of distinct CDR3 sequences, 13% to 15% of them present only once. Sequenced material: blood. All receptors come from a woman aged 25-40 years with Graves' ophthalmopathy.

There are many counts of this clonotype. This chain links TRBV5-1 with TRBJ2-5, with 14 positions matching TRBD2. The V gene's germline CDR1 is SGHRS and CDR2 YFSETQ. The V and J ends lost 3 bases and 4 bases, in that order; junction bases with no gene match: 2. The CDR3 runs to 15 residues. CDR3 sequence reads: CASSSGTSGGETQYF. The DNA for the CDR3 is TGCGCCAGCAGCTCCGGGACTAGCGGGGGAGAGACCCAGTACTTC.

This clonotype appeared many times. In nucleotides, the CDR3 is TGTGCCAGCAGTTTAACCCCTAGGACGGGTTCCCTCTATGGCTACACCTTC. This encodes CASSLTPRTGSLYGYTF. The chain carries TRBV27 and TRBJ1-2; D is unresolved. The V gene's germline CDR1 is MNHEY and CDR2 SMNVEV (reference sequence). Trimming pared 2 bases from V and 4 bases from J, leaving 20 bases between. The CDR3 contains 17 residues.

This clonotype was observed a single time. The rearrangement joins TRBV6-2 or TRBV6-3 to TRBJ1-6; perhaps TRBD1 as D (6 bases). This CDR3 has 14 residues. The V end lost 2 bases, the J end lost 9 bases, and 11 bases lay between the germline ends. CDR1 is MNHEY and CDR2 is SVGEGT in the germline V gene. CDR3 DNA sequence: TGTGCCAGCAGTTACGGGGGGCAAGGTTCACCCCTCCACTTT. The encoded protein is CASSYGGQGSPLHF.

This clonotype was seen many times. The chain's CDR3 is CASTLDRGLNEQYF. The DNA of the CDR3 is TGTGCCAGCACCCTGGACAGGGGTCTCAACGAGCAGTACTTC. The chain couples TRBV12-3 or TRBV12-4 to TRBJ2-7, with 9 bases lining up with TRBD1. The CDR3 is 14 residues long. The V and J ends lost 7 bases and 5 bases, in that order; junction bases with no gene match: 9.

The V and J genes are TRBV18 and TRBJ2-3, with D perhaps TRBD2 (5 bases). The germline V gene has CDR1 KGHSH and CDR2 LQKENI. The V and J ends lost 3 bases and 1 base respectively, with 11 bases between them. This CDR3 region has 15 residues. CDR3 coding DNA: TGTGCCAGCTCACCTAAGGTCGGGGGCACAGATACGCAGTATTTT. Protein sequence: CASSPKVGGTDTQYF.

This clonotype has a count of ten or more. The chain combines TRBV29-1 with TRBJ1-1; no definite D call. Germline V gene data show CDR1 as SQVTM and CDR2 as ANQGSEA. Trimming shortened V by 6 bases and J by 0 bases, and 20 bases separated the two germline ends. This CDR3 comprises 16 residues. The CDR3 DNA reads TGCAGCGTCCCCCCCCAACCTGTAGGGATGAACACTGAAGCTTTCTTT. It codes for CSVPPQPVGMNTEAFF.

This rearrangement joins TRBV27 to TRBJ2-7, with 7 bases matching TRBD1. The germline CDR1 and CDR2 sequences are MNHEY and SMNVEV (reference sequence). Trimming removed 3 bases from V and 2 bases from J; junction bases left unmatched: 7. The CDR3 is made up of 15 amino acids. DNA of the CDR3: TGTGCCAGCAGTTTTTCCGGGACAGCCACCTACGAGCAGTACTTC. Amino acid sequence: CASSFSGTATYEQYF.

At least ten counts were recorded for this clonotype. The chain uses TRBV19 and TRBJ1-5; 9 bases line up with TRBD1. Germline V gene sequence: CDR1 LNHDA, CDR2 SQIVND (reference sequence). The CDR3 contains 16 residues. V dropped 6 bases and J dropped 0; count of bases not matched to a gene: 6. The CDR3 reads CASRRDRVYSNQPQHF. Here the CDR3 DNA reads TGTGCCAGTAGACGGGACAGGGTTTATAGCAATCAGCCCCAGCATTTT. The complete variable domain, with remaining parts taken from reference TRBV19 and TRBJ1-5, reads DGGITQSPKYLFRKEGQNVTLSCEQNLNHDAMYWYRQDPGQGLRLIYYSQIVNDFQKGDIAEGYSVSREKKESFPLTVTSAQKNPTAFYLCASRRDRVYSNQPQHFGDGTRLSIL.

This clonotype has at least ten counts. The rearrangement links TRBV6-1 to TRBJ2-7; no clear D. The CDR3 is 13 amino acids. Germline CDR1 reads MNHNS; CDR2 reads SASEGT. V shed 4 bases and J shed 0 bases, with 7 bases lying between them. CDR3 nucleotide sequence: TGTGCCAGCAGTGCGAGTATCTCCTACGAGCAGTACTTC. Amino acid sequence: CASSASISYEQYF.

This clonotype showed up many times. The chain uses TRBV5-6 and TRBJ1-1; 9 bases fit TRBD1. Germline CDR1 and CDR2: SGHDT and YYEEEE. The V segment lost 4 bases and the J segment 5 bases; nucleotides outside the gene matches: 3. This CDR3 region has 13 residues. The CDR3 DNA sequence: TGTGCCAGCAGCGGGGACAGGGATACTGAAGCTTTCTTT. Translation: CASSGDRDTEAFF.

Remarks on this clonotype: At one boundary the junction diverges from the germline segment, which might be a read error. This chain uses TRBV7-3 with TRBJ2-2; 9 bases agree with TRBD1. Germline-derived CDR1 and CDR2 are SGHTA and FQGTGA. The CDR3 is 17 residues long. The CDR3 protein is CASSPSRDRARTGDLFF. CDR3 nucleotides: TGTGCCAGCAGCCCATCCAGGGACAGGGCGCGCACCGGGGATCTGTTTTTT.

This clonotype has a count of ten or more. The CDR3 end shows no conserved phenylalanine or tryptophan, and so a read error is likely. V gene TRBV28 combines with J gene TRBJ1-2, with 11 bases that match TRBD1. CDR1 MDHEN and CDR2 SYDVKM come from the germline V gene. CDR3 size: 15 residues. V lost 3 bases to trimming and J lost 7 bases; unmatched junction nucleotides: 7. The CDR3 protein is CASSLVDRGLGGYTL. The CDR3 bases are TGTGCCAGCAGTTTGGTGGACAGGGGGCTTGGTGGCTACACCCTC.

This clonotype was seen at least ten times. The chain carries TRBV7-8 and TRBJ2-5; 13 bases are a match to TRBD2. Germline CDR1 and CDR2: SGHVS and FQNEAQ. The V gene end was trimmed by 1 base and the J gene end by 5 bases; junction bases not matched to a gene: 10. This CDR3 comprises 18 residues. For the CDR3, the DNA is TGTGCCAGCAGCTTAGTTACTAGCGGGGGGGCAAGGCGGGAGACCCAGTACTTC. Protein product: CASSLVTSGGARRETQYF.

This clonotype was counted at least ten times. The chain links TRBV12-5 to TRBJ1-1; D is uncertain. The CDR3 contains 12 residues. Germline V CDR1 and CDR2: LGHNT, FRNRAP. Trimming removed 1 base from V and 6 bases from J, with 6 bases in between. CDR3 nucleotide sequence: TGTGCTAGTGGTTTGGCATTCGCTGAAGCTTTCTTT. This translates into CASGLAFAEAFF. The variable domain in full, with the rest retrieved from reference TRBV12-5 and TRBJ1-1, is DARVTQTPRHKVTEMGQEVTMRCQPILGHNTVFWYRQTMMQGLELLAYFRNRAPLDDSGMPKDRFSAEMPDATLATLKIQPSEPRDSAVYFCASGLAFAEAFFGQGTRLTVV.

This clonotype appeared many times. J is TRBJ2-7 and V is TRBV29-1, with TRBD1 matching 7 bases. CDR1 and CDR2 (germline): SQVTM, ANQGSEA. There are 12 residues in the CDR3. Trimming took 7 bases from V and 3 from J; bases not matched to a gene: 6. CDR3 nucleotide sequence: TGCAGCGCAGTGGGACAGAACTACGAGCAGTACTTC. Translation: CSAVGQNYEQYF.